This TCR beta chain was identified during a study of blood T cells in healthy people across ages. Study-level results: Any conclusive comparison of naive versus antigen-experienced cells was prevented by using unsorted PBMCs. Age advanced and TCR beta diversity per million T cells fell, roughly linearly.

Primed by a sample-barcoded 5' primer and a J-beta primer mix, a second PCR proceeded for about 6 to 11 cycles. Template switching added a 12-random-nucleotide identifier to every cDNA molecule. Using its own MiXCR run on the 5' RACE reads, TCRdb lists one record per CDR3 protein. The repertoire holds hundreds of thousands of distinct CDR3 sequences, with roughly 50% as singletons. CDR3 length: 14 residues. Germline values: CDR1 DFQATT, CDR2 SNEGSKA (reference sequence). Trimming stripped 5 bases from V and 11 bases from J, with 24 bases between. Concerning this clonotype itself: Antigen specificity is unknown.

The sample comprised blood. The receptor comes from a woman in her fifties or sixties in good health. The chain links TRBV20-1 to TRBJ2-5; TRBD2 might be the D (6 bases). In DNA, the CDR3 is TGCAGTGCTCGGCCGGGACTTGGCGGATCTGAGCAGTACTTC. Translating gives CSARPGLGGSEQYF.